The clone carrying this TCR beta chain was counted once. Amplification used 60 Vbeta primers and 13 Jbeta primers. Measured with immunoSEQ multiplex PCR; TCRdb has only the in-frame clones, and not every one. The sample shows about 110,000 clones, roughly 80% of them seen only once. These data are taken from a study of cytomegalovirus exposure and HLA in healthy donors. Study summary: One earlier analysis, a look at roughly 170 million T cells, found some 100 million unique TCR beta sequences.

Germline CDR1 is MNHNS and CDR2 is SASEGT. The CDR3 sequence is 15 residues long. Trimming took 5 bases from V and 3 from J; bases not matched to a gene: 5. Nominally healthy donors were sampled, though unrecorded immune exposures were likely. The V call is TRBV6-1, the J call TRBJ1-5, with 9 bases lining up with TRBD1. The specimen sequenced was PBMCs. The TCR originated in a man in his sixties in good health and CMV-seronegative. The DNA of the CDR3 is TGTGCCAGCAGTTCCGGGACAGGGCTCAATCAGCCCCAGCATTTT. It encodes CASSSGTGLNQPQHF.